Sequencing of this T cell receptor beta chain was carried out in a study of PD-1 blockade in classical Hodgkin lymphoma. Sequenced by immunoSEQ multiplex PCR; TCRdb stores in-frame clones only, minus some. The sample has about 15,000 clones, about 86% seen once. CDR3 length: 16 residues. Germline values: CDR1 MDHEN, CDR2 SYDVKM. V shed 6 bases and J shed 2 bases, with 18 bases lying between them. Each of the patients experienced relapse following autologous stem cell transplantation, and their brentuximab vedotin exposure differed. The sample was peripheral blood mononuclear cells (PBMCs), taken at baseline. The clonotype comes from a human donor with classical Hodgkin lymphoma. The chain couples TRBV28 to TRBJ2-3; D is unresolved. DNA for the CDR3: TGTGCCAGCAGCCTCGAGATAAAAACGCCCACAGATACGCAGTATTTT. Protein sequence: CASSLEIKTPTDTQYF.